The clone carrying this T cell receptor (beta chain) was observed a few times. Construction of the TCR beta libraries employed iRepertoire HTBI primers in conjunction with Arm-PCR of CDR3 regions. Via MiXCR, TCRdb re-called the multiplex PCR reads, giving one row per CDR3 protein. In the table there are over 450,000 distinct CDR3 sequences, roughly 21% of which are singletons. This sample was included in a study of regulatory T cells in long-lasting Graves disease. Regarding time point: persistent/refractory GD, antithyroid drugs over 5 years with positive TRAb. Following extraction of RNA from PBMCs, that RNA was used to make the TCR library. Each of the patients was recruited from an endocrinology department situated in Xi'an, China. Into tubes containing EDTA, about 9.6 milliliters of peripheral blood were drawn. Per germline, CDR1 MDHEN and CDR2 SYDVKM. The CDR3 spans 11 residues. Trimming removed 2 bases at V and 9 bases at J, with 7 bases between.

The chain recombines TRBV28 with TRBJ2-5, with D uncertain. The source was peripheral blood mononuclear cells (PBMCs), collected when the disease was refractory, from a patient treated with antithyroid drugs. The TCR sequence derives from a female donor with Graves disease. The CDR3 DNA is TGTGCCAGCAGTTTAGGGTCGGCCCAGTACTTC. Translated, it gives CASSLGSAQYF.